The rows below give T cell receptor beta chains drawn from one sample of a study of regulatory T cells in long-lasting Graves disease. A single record per CDR3 protein comes from TCRdb applying MiXCR to the multiplex PCR reads. The repertoire holds roughly 470,000 distinct CDR3 sequences, with less than 25% as singletons. The sample was peripheral blood mononuclear cells (PBMCs), taken when the disease was refractory, from a patient treated with antithyroid drugs. These receptors came from a female donor with Graves disease. The CDR3 runs from the conserved cysteine through the conserved F or W. The D gene is left open where the match is weak. Some rows have no size entry. The others give once, few or many, or a class for an expanded clone.

>many|TRBD2|TRBV6-1|TRBJ2-2
CASSPAGGAGELFF
TGTGCCAGCAGTCCGGCGGGAGGAGCCGGGGAGCTGTTTTTT
>NA|NA|TRBV12-3/TRBV12-4|TRBJ1-2
CASSPRFTGGGYTF
TGTGCCAGCAGTCCGCGGTTCACGGGGGGCGGCTACACCTTC
>many|NA|TRBV6-5|TRBJ2-7
CASSYAGALYEQYF
TGTGCCAGCAGTTATGCGGGGGCGCTCTACGAGCAGTACTTC
>many|NA|TRBV7-3|TRBJ2-2
CASSLESGNTGELFF
TGTGCCAGCAGCTTAGAGAGCGGGAACACCGGGGAGCTGTTTTTT
>NA|NA|TRBV5-1|TRBJ2-7
CASSLGIGTYEQYF
TGCGCCAGCAGCTTGGGTATAGGCACCTACGAGCAGTACTTC
>many|NA|TRBV6-1|TRBJ2-7
CASSTMTGRYEQYF
TGTGCCAGCAGTACAATGACAGGGAGGTACGAGCAGTACTTC
>once|TRBD2|TRBV11-2|TRBJ2-1
CASRRLAGGRYNEQFF
TGTGCCAGCAGACGACTAGCGGGAGGGCGGTACAATGAGCAGTTCTTC
>NA|TRBD2|TRBV5-6|TRBJ2-5
CASSFSGGVETQYF
TGTGCCAGCAGCTTTAGCGGGGGAGTAGAGACCCAGTACTTC
>few|TRBD2|TRBV30|TRBJ2-7
CAWSGRLAGVDEQYF
TGTGCCTGGAGTGGGAGACTAGCGGGAGTCGACGAGCAGTACTTC
>many|TRBD2|TRBV28|TRBJ2-1
CASSSGFGTSGTYNEQFF
TGTGCCAGCAGTTCGGGGTTCGGGACTAGCGGAACCTACAATGAGCAGTTCTTC
>many|NA|TRBV7-8|TRBJ1-5
CASSLEAGEQPQHF
TGTGCCAGCAGCTTAGAGGCAGGGGAACAGCCCCAGCATTTT
>many|TRBD1|TRBV29-1|TRBJ1-1
CSVDGQGMNTEAFF
TGCAGCGTTGATGGACAGGGGATGAACACTGAAGCTTTCTTT
>many|NA|TRBV27|TRBJ2-3
CASSSQGGDTQYF
TGTGCCAGCAGTTCCCAAGGGGGGGATACGCAGTATTTT
>few|NA|TRBV12-3/TRBV12-4|TRBJ2-7
CASSPTGRLRKQYF
TGTGCCAGCAGTCCGACAGGCCGGCTTAGGAAGCAGTACTTC
>few|NA|TRBV29-1|TRBJ1-1
CSVEVAGYAEAFF
TGCAGCGTTGAAGTGGCGGGGTATGCTGAAGCTTTCTTT
>many|NA|TRBV6-1|TRBJ1-1
CASSLKQGNTEAFF
TGTGCCAGCAGTCTAAAGCAGGGTAACACTGAAGCTTTCTTT
>NA|TRBD1|TRBV12-3/TRBV12-4|TRBJ1-3
CASSFAGTGGGNTIYF
TGTGCCAGCAGTTTTGCCGGGACAGGGGGTGGAAACACCATATATTTT
>NA|TRBD2|TRBV6-1|TRBJ2-7
CASIKGLAGVFEQYF
TGTGCCAGCATCAAGGGGCTAGCGGGAGTTTTTGAGCAGTACTTC
>few|TRBD1|TRBV5-1|TRBJ2-7
CASSVGTGTGYEQYF
TGCGCCAGCAGCGTCGGGACAGGGACGGGGTACGAGCAGTACTTC
>once|TRBD2|TRBV7-9|TRBJ2-7
CASYPGTSGNSYEQYF
TGTGCCAGCTACCCAGGGACTAGCGGGAACTCCTACGAGCAGTACTTC
>few|NA|TRBV4-2|TRBJ1-2
CASSQDGEYGYTF
TGTGCCAGCAGCCAAGATGGGGAGTATGGCTACACCTTC